This entry concerns a single T cell receptor (beta chain). This CDR3 is built from 13 residues. Germline CDR1 is SNHLY and CDR2 is FYNNEI. V shed 3 bases, J shed 14 bases, and the junction held 7 bases outside the gene matches. These data originate in a study of cytomegalovirus exposure and HLA in healthy donors. PCR primers comprised 60 Vbeta and 13 Jbeta primers. The method was immunoSEQ multiplex PCR; TCRdb's version includes in-frame clones alone and lacks a portion of them. The table records roughly 160,000 clones, more than 70% of them present only once. The sequence came from a man aged 60-69 years in good health and CMV-seronegative. This sequence joins TRBV2 and TRBJ1-6, with 7 bases fitting TRBD1. Sequences were obtained from PBMCs. The CDR3 protein is CASSETGTSSLHF. The CDR3 DNA is TGTGCCAGCAGTGAGACAGGGACCTCGTCCCTCCACTTT.